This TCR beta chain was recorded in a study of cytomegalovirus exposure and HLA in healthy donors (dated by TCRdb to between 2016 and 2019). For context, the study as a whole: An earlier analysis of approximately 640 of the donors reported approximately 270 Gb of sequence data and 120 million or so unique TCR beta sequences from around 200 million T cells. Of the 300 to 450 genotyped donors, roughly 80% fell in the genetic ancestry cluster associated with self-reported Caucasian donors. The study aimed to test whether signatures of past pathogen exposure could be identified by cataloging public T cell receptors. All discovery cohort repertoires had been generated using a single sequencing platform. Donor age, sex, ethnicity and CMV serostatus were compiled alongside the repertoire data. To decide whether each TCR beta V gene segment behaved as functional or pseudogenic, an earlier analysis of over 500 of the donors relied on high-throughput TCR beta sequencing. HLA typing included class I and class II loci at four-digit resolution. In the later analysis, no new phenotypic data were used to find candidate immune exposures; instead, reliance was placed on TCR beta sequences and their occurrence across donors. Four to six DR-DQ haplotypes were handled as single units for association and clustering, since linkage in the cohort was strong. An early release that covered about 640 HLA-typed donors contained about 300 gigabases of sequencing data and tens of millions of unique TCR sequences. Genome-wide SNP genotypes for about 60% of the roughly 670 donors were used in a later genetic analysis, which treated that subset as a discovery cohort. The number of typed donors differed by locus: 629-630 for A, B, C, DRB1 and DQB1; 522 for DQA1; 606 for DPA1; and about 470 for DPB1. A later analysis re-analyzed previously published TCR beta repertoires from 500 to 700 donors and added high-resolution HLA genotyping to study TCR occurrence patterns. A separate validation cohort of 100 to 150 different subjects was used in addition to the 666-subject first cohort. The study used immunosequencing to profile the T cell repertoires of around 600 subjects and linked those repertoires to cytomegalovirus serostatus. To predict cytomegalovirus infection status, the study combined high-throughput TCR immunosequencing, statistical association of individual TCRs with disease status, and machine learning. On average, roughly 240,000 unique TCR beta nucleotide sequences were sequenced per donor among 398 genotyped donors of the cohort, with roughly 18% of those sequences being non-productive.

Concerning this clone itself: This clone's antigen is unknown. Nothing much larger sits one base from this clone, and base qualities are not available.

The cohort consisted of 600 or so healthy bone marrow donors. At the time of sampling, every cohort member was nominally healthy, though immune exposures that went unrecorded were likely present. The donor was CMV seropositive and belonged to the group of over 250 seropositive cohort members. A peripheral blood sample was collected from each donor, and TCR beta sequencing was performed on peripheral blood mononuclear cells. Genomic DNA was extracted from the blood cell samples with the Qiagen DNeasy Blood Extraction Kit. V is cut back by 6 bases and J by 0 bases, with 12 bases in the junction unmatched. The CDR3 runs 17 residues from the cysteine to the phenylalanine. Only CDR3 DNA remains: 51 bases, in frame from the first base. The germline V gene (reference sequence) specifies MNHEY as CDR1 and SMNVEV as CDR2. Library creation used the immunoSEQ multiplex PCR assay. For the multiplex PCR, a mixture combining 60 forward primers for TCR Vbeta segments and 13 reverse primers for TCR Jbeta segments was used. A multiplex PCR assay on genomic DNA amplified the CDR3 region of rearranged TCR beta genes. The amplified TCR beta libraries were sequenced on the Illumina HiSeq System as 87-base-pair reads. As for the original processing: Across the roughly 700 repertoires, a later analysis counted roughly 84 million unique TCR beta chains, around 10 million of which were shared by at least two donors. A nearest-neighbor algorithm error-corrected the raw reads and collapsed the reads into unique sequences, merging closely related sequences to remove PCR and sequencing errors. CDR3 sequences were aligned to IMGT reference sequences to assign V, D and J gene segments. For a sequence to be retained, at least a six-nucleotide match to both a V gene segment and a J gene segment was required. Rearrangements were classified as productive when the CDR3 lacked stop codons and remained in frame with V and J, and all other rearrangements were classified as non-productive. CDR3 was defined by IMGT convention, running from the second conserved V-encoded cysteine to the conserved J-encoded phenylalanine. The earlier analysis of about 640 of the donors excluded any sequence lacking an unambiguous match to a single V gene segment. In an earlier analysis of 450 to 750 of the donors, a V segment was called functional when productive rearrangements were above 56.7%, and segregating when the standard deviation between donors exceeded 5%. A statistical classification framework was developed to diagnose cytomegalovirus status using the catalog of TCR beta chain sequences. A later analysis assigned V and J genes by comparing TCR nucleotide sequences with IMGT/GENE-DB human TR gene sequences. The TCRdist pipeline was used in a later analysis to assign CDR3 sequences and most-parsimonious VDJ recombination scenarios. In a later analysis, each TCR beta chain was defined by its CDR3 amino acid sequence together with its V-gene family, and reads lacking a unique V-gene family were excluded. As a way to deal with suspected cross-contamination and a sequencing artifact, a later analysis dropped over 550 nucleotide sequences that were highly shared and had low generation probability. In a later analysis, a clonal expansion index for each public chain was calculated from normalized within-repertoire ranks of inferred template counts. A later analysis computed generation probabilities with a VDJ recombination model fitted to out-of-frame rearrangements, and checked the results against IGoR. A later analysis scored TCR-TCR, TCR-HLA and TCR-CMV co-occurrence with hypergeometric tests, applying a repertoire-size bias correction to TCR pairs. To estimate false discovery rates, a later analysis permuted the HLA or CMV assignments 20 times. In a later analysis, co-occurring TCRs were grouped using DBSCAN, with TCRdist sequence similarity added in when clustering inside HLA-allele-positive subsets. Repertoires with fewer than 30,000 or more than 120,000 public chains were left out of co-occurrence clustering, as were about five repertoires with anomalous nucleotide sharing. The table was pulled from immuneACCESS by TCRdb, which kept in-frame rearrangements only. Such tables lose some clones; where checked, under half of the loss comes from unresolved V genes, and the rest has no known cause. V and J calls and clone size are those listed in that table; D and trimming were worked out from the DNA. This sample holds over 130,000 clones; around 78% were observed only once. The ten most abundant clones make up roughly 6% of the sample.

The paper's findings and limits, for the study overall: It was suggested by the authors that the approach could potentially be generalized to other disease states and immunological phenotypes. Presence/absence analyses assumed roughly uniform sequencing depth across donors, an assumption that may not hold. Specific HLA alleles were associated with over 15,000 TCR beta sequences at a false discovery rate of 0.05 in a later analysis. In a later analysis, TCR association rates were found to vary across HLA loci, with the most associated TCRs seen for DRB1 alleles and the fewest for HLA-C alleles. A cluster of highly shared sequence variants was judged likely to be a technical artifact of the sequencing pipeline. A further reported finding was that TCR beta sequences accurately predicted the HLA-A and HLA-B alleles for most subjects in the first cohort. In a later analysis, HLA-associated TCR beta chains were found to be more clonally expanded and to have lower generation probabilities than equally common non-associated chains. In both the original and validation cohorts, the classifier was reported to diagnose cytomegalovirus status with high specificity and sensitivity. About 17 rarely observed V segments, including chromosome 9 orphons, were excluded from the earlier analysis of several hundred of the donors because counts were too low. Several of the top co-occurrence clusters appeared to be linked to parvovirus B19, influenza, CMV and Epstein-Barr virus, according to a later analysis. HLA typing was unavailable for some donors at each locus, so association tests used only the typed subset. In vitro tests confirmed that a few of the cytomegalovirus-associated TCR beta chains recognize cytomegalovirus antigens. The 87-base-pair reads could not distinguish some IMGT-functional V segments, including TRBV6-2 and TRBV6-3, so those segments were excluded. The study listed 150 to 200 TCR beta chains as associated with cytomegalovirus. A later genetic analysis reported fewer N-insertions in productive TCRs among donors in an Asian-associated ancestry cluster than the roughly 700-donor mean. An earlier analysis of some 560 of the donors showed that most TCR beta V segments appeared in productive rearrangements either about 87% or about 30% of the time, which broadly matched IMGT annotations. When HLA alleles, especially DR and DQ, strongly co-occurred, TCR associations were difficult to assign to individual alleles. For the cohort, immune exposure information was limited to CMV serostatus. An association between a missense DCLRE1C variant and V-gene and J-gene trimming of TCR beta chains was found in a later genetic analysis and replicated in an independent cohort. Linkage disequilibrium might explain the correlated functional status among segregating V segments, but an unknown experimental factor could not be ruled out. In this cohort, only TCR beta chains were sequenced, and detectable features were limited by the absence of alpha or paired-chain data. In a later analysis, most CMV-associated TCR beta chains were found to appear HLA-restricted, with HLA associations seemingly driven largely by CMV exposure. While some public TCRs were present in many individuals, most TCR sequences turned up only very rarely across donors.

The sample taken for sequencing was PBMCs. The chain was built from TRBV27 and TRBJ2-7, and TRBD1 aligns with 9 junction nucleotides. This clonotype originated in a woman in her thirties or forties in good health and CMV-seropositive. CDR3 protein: CASSRNAGQGSSYEQYF. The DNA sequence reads TGTGCCAGCAGCCGAAACGCCGGACAGGGGTCCTCCTACGAGCAGTACTTC.